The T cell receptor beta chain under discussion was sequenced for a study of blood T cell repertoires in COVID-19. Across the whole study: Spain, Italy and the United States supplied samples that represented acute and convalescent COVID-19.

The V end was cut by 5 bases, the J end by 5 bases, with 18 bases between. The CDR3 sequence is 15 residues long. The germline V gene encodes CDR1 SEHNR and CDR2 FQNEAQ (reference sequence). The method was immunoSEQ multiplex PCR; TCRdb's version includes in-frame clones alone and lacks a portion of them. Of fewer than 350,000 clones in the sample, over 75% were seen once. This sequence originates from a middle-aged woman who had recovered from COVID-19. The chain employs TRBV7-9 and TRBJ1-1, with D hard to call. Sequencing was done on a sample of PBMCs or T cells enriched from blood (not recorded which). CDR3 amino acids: CASSTKTNRGTEAFF. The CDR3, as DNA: TGTGCCAGCAGCACAAAGACCAACCGAGGGACTGAAGCTTTCTTT.